These T cell receptor beta chains were read from a single sample in a study of CD8+ T cells in alopecia areata. Repertoires were generated with immunoSEQ multiplex PCR, while TCRdb's copy carries only in-frame clones and drops some. The repertoire holds some 190,000 clones, with 60% as singletons. Sequenced material: CD4+ T cells sorted from blood, taken at week 24, from a patient treated with tofacitinib. Receptors originate from a human donor with alopecia areata. Each CDR3 is given with its conserved first and last residue. The D gene is left open where the match is weak. Size values are once, few and many counts, or a class for expanded clones, and some rows have none.

D,J,V,size,DNA,CDR3
NA,TRBJ2-5,TRBV7-9,NA,TGTGCCAGCAGCTTAGATCGGGAGACCCAGTACTTC,CASSLDRETQYF
TRBD2,TRBJ2-2,TRBV5-1,NA,TGCGCCAGCAGCCCCTTCCGTGGAGCGGGGGACACCGGGGAGCTGTTTTTT,CASSPFRGAGDTGELFF
TRBD1,TRBJ2-5,TRBV4-3,NA,TGCGCCAGCAGCCAAGTTCGATTGTCCGGGACAGGTAACCAAGAGACCCAGTACTTC,CASSQVRLSGTGNQETQYF
NA,TRBJ1-6,TRBV11-1,few,TGTGCCAGCAAGAGGGGCGGTAATTCACCCCTCCACTTT,CASKRGGNSPLHF
TRBD1,TRBJ1-2,TRBV6-5,NA,TGTGCCAGCAGTTACGACAGGGCCCCTTATGGCTACACCTTC,CASSYDRAPYGYTF
NA,TRBJ2-1,TRBV2,NA,TGTGCCAGCAGAACGGACCAGACCTACAATGAGCAGTTCTTC,CASRTDQTYNEQFF
NA,TRBJ1-1,TRBV6-5,NA,TGTGCCAGCAGTTACTCGGGCAGACCAAGCACTGAAGCTTTCTTT,CASSYSGRPSTEAFF
NA,TRBJ1-1,TRBV7-8,NA,TGTGCCAGCAGAAAAGGGGTCGGCAGGGACACTGAAGCTTTCTTT,CASRKGVGRDTEAFF
NA,TRBJ1-2,TRBV29-1,NA,TGCAGCGTTGGAACCAGATTGACAGTGTTGAACTATGGCTACACCTTC,CSVGTRLTVLNYGYTF
TRBD1,TRBJ1-1,TRBV27,NA,TGTGCCAGCAGTTTGGACAGGTGGACTGAAGCTTTCTTT,CASSLDRWTEAFF
NA,TRBJ1-1,TRBV30,NA,TGTGCCTGGAGTAGGAACACTGAAGCTTTCTTT,CAWSRNTEAFF
TRBD1,TRBJ2-1,TRBV6-5,NA,TGTGCCAGCAGCCAGGACAGGGGGCGGGACAATGAGCAGTTCTTC,CASSQDRGRDNEQFF
TRBD2,TRBJ2-3,TRBV5-6,NA,TGTGCCAGCAGCTCACCAGGACTAGCGGGCACAGATACGCAGTATTTT,CASSSPGLAGTDTQYF
NA,TRBJ2-1,TRBV30,NA,TGTGCCTGGAGTGTAGGTCTTTCCACCGATGAGCAGTTCTTC,CAWSVGLSTDEQFF
NA,TRBJ1-2,TRBV15,NA,TGTGCCACCAGCGAAGGAATCGGACAGAGCTATGGCTACACCTTC,CATSEGIGQSYGYTF
NA,TRBJ2-7,TRBV30,once,TGTGCCTGGAACCCCTTGGAGATCGGCGAGCAGTACTTC,CAWNPLEIGEQYF
NA,TRBJ1-1,TRBV5-1,NA,TGCGCCAGCAGCGTCCCGGGACCCGTGAACACTGAAGCTTTCTTT,CASSVPGPVNTEAFF
TRBD1,TRBJ2-7,TRBV6-1,NA,TGTGCCAGCAGTTATGGGGACAGGGGATACGAGCAGTACTTC,CASSYGDRGYEQYF
NA,TRBJ1-6,TRBV9,NA,TGTGCCAGCAGCGAGGACTTTAACCTAAATTCACCCCTCCACTTT,CASSEDFNLNSPLHF
NA,TRBJ1-4,TRBV10-3,NA,TGTGCCTCCAGCCACGGGACAAGTAATGAAAAACTGTTTTTT,CASSHGTSNEKLFF
TRBD1,TRBJ2-7,TRBV4-3,few,TGCGCCAGCAGCCGGATGCTGCCGGGACAGGGCTACGAGCAGTACTTC,CASSRMLPGQGYEQYF
NA,TRBJ2-1,TRBV29-1,few,TGCAGCGTTGAAGGGCTGGCGTACGGGCAGTTCTTC,CSVEGLAYGQFF
NA,TRBJ2-3,TRBV11-2,NA,TGTGCCAGCAATCCAGGCAGCACAGATACGCAGTATTTT,CASNPGSTDTQYF
NA,TRBJ1-2,TRBV7-2,few,TGTGCCAGCAGCTTATCACACACAGGAGTCTATGGCTACACCTTC,CASSLSHTGVYGYTF
TRBD2,TRBJ2-1,TRBV11-1,NA,TGTGCCAGCCGGGGGGACTACTACAATGAGCAGTTCTTC,CASRGDYYNEQFF
TRBD1,TRBJ2-4,TRBV11-2,few,TGTGCCAGCAGCCCACAGGGGGCGTCTAACATTCAGTACTTC,CASSPQGASNIQYF
NA,TRBJ1-6,TRBV30,NA,TGTGCCTGGGGCGTCAGGGGAGCGGGTTCACCCCTCCACTTT,CAWGVRGAGSPLHF
NA,TRBJ2-3,TRBV9,NA,TGTGCCAGCAGCGTAGTCGGGTACACAGATACGCAGTATTTT,CASSVVGYTDTQYF
NA,TRBJ1-5,TRBV10-3,NA,TGTGCCACCAACGGGGATAGCAATCAGCCCCAGCATTTT,CATNGDSNQPQHF
NA,TRBJ1-2,TRBV4-3,NA,TGCGCCAGCAGCCAAGAAACAGGACGCGGCTACACCTTC,CASSQETGRGYTF
NA,TRBJ2-7,TRBV29-1,NA,TGCAGCGCCGGCGGACGTTCCTCCTACGAGCAGTACTTC,CSAGGRSSYEQYF
TRBD1,TRBJ1-1,TRBV7-6,NA,TGTGCCAGCAGCTGGGACAGCACGAACACTGAAGCTTTCTTT,CASSWDSTNTEAFF
NA,TRBJ2-2,TRBV4-3,once,TGCGCCAGCAGCCATCTAATGGGGGGATCCGGGGAGCTGTTTTTT,CASSHLMGGSGELFF
NA,TRBJ2-7,TRBV6-5,NA,TGTGCCACACGGACAACTGTGGACTACGAGCAGTACTTC,CATRTTVDYEQYF
NA,TRBJ1-1,TRBV29-1,NA,TGCAGCGCCTATACCCTCGCCGGGACTCGAAATGAAGCTTTCTTT,CSAYTLAGTRNEAFF
NA,TRBJ2-1,TRBV4-1,NA,TGCGCCAGCAGCCCGGACCATAGCGGCTCCTACAATGAGCAGTTCTTC,CASSPDHSGSYNEQFF
TRBD1,TRBJ1-4,TRBV30,NA,TGTGCCTGGAGGGGCAGGGGGCGTGAAAAACTGTTTTTT,CAWRGRGREKLFF